The rows below give T cell receptor beta chains drawn from one sample of a study of T cells in Graves' hyperthyroidism and ophthalmopathy. Via MiXCR, TCRdb re-called the multiplex PCR reads, giving one row per CDR3 protein. Of about 380,000 distinct CDR3 sequences in the sample, approximately 18% were seen once. The specimen sequenced was blood. The receptors were gathered from a man aged 18 to 35 with Graves' ophthalmopathy. The CDR3 runs from the conserved cysteine through the conserved F or W. The D gene is left open where the match is weak. Rows give clone size only sometimes, using once, few, many, or a class for an expanded clone.

abundance	d_gene	v_gene	j_gene	CDR3aa	CDR3nt
many	NA	TRBV20-1	TRBJ1-1	CSAKGTVNTEAFF	TGCAGTGCTAAAGGGACGGTAAACACTGAAGCTTTCTTT
NA	TRBD1	TRBV7-2	TRBJ2-7	CASSSTFDRDPPYEQYF	TGTGCCAGCAGCTCCACCTTTGACAGGGATCCACCCTACGAGCAGTACTTC
few	TRBD1	TRBV19	TRBJ2-3	CASSIGRGQDTQYF	TGTGCCAGTAGTATAGGCAGGGGGCAAGATACGCAGTATTTT
NA	TRBD1	TRBV10-3	TRBJ1-5	CAISESTGASNQPQHF	TGTGCCATCAGTGAGTCGACAGGGGCAAGCAATCAGCCCCAGCATTTT
few	TRBD1	TRBV27	TRBJ1-2	CASSPRSGGAGGYTF	TGTGCCAGCAGCCCCCGCTCAGGGGGGGCTGGAGGCTACACCTTC
many	NA	TRBV6-6	TRBJ2-7	CASSYRPSYEQYF	TGTGCCAGCAGTTACAGACCCTCCTACGAGCAGTACTTC
many	NA	TRBV6-1	TRBJ1-1	CASSSRQAELTEAFF	TGTGCCAGCAGTTCCCGACAGGCTGAACTTACTGAAGCTTTCTTT
many	TRBD2	TRBV7-9	TRBJ2-1	CASSPRLAGANNEQFF	TGTGCCAGCAGCCCCCGACTAGCGGGGGCAAACAATGAGCAGTTCTTC
many	NA	TRBV12-3/TRBV12-4	TRBJ1-5	CASSPALGNQPQHF	TGTGCCAGCAGCCCTGCGTTGGGGAATCAGCCCCAGCATTTT
many	NA	TRBV24-1	TRBJ1-5	CATSDSRTAQHSNQPQHF	TGTGCCACCAGTGATTCACGGACGGCCCAGCATAGCAATCAGCCCCAGCATTTT
NA	NA	TRBV9	TRBJ1-4	CASSRLATNEKLFF	TGTGCCAGCTCCCGGCTTGCAACTAATGAAAAACTGTTTTTT
NA	TRBD2	TRBV25-1	TRBJ2-1	CASTSGGAAQFF	TGTGCCAGCACCTCGGGAGGGGCTGCACAGTTCTTC
many	NA	TRBV28	TRBJ1-2	CASSLEGWGYTF	TGTGCCAGCAGTCTCGAGGGCTGGGGCTACACCTTC
many	TRBD1	TRBV7-6	TRBJ2-1	CASSSTGGWDEQFF	TGTGCCAGCAGCTCGACAGGGGGCTGGGATGAGCAGTTCTTC
many	NA	TRBV20-1	TRBJ2-7	CSARDWTANYEQYF	TGCAGTGCTAGAGACTGGACAGCCAACTACGAGCAGTACTTC
few	TRBD1	TRBV27	TRBJ2-6	CASSLGTGGGGANVLTF	TGTGCCAGCAGTTTAGGGACAGGGGGCGGTGGGGCCAACGTCCTGACTTTC
many	NA	TRBV28	TRBJ1-2	CASRGSRGYTF	TGTGCCAGCAGGGGGAGTAGGGGCTACACCTTC
many	NA	TRBV18	TRBJ1-4	CASSPTVGNEKLFF	TGTGCCAGCTCACCAACGGTGGGTAATGAAAAACTGTTTTTT
NA	NA	TRBV2	TRBJ2-2	CASSEVGGNTGELFF	TGTGCCAGCAGTGAAGTCGGGGGAAACACCGGGGAGCTGTTTTTT
many	TRBD1	TRBV28	TRBJ1-3	CASRAGDSFDVSGNTIYF	TGTGCCAGCCGCGCAGGGGACAGCTTCGATGTGAGTGGAAACACCATATATTTT